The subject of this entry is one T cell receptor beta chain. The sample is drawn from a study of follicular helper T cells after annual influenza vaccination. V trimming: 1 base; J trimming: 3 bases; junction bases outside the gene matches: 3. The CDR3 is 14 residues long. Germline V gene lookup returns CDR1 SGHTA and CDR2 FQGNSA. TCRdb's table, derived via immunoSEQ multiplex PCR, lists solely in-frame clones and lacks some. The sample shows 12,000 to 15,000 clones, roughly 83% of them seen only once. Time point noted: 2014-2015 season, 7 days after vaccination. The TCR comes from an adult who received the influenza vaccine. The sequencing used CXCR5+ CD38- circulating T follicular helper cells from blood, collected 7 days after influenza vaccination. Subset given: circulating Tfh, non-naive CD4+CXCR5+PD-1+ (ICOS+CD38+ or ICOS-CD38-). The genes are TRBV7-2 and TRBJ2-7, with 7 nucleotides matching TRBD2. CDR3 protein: CASSLVGGSYEQYF. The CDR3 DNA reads TGTGCCAGCAGCTTAGTAGGCGGGAGCTACGAGCAGTACTTC.